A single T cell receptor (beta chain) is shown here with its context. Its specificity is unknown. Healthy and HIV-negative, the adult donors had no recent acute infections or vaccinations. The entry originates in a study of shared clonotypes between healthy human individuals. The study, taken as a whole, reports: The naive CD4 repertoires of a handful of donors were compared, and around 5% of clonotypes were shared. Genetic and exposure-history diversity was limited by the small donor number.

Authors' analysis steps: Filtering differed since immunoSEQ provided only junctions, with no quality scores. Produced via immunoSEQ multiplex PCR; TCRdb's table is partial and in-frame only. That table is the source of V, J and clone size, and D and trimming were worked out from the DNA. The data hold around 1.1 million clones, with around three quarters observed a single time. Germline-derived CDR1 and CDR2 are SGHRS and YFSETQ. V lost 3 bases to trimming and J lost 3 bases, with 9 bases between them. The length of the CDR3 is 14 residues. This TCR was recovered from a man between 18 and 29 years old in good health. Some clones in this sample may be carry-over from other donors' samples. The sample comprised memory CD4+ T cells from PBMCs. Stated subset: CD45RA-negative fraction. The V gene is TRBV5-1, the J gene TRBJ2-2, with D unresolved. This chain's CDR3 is CASSSRPDTGELFF. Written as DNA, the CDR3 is TGCGCCAGCAGCTCCAGACCGGACACCGGGGAGCTGTTTTTT.